This TCR beta chain was sequenced in a study of OX40 agonist ivuxolimab in advanced cancers. Across the whole study: At doses from 0.01 to 10 mg/kg, patients were given intravenous ivuxolimab every 2 weeks. Partial responses, seen in three patients, involved one hepatocellular carcinoma and two cutaneous melanomas. Patients assigned to dose escalation were diagnosed with hepatocellular carcinoma, melanoma, renal cell or head and neck cancer.

CDR1 and CDR2 (germline): LNHDA, SQIVND (reference sequence). Trimming stripped 2 bases from V and 9 bases from J, with 15 bases between. The length of the CDR3 is 14 residues. This clone showed up just once. What it binds is unknown. Overall study results and limits: Expansion of clones was among the lowest in partial responders at 0.1-3.0 mg/kg.

The table came from immunoSEQ multiplex PCR; TCRdb's copy has only in-frame clones and leaves some out. The sample lists over 30,000 clones, under 85% occurring once. This material consisted of CD4+ or CD8+ T cells sorted from blood, taken in a trial of the OX40 agonist ivuxolimab. The receptor comes from an adult with an advanced solid tumor such as melanoma, head and neck, liver or kidney cancer. This chain joins TRBV19 and TRBJ2-3; possibly TRBD1 for D (5 bases). The CDR3 loop reads CASSITPRSGTQYF. Here the CDR3 DNA reads TGTGCCAGTAGTATAACCCCCCGGTCAGGGACGCAGTATTTT.